These 6 T cell receptor beta chains originate from one sample sequenced in a study of cytomegalovirus exposure and HLA in healthy donors. This PCR relied on a set of 60 Vbeta primers and 13 Jbeta primers. Only in-frame clones appear in the TCRdb table, and some are missing; sequencing was by immunoSEQ multiplex PCR. The table for this sample gives roughly 120,000 clones. Sample: PBMCs. These receptors were obtained from a man aged 35 to 55 in good health and CMV-seropositive.

This chain joins TRBV25-1 and TRBJ1-2, with 7 bases that match TRBD1. This CDR3 has 15 residues. Germline CDR1 and CDR2: MGHDK and SYGVNS. Trimming removed 1 base from V and 4 bases from J; junction bases left unmatched: 6. The CDR3 nucleotides are TGTGCCAGCAGTGAATGGAAGGGGGCGGGCTATGGCTACACCTTC. This sequence encodes CASSEWKGAGYGYTF.

The J gene is TRBJ1-5, the V gene TRBV5-4; no definite D call. Trimming left V 0 bases short and J 9 bases short, with 10 bases between. CDR3 length equals 13 residues. Germline CDR1 SGHNT, CDR2 YYREEE (reference sequence). The chain's CDR3 is CASSLGATGPQHF. The CDR3 bases are TGTGCCAGCAGCTTGGGCGCCACGGGGCCCCAGCATTTT.

J is TRBJ1-1 and V is TRBV5-5; weak D call: TRBD1 (5 bases). The germline V gene encodes CDR1 SGHKS and CDR2 YYEKEE (reference sequence). The ends were cut back, 5 bases at V and 4 bases at J, with 18 bases in the middle. The CDR3 is made up of 15 amino acids. CDR3 loop: CASRYQGARITEAFF. CDR3 coding DNA: TGTGCCAGCAGGTATCAGGGCGCGAGGATCACTGAAGCTTTCTTT. Combining the CDR3 with reference TRBV5-5 and TRBJ1-1 gives the whole variable domain DAGVTQSPTHLIKTRGQQVTLRCSPISGHKSVSWYQQVLGQGPQFIFQYYEKEERGRGNFPDRFSARQFPNYSSELNVNALLLGDSALYLCASRYQGARITEAFFGQGTRLTVV.

This chain links TRBV11-3 with TRBJ2-1; 9 nucleotides line up with TRBD2. The CDR3 is 15 residues long. The V and J ends lost 0 bases and 9 bases, in that order; junction bases with no gene match: 6. Germline CDR1 reads SGHNT; CDR2 reads YENEEA. The CDR3: CASSLDPSGVFEQFF. CDR3 coding DNA: TGTGCCAGCAGCTTAGATCCTAGCGGGGTGTTTGAGCAGTTCTTC.

The gene calls are TRBV27 and TRBJ1-2; D unclear. The CDR3 is made up of 12 amino acids. Per germline, CDR1 MNHEY and CDR2 SMNVEV (reference sequence). Trimming removed 0 bases from V and 8 bases from J, with 7 bases in between. The CDR3, as DNA: TGTGCCAGCAGTTTATCCGACTGCGGCTACACCTTC. It translates to CASSLSDCGYTF.

This chain uses TRBV27 with TRBJ2-3; D is perhaps TRBD2 (5 bases). The CDR3 extends over 14 amino acids. Germline V lookup: CDR1 MNHEY, CDR2 SMNVEV (reference sequence). V lost 4 bases and J 3 bases, leaving 11 bases between the germline ends. The CDR3 loop is CASSWTWATDTQYF. CDR3 bases: TGTGCCAGCAGTTGGACTTGGGCGACAGATACGCAGTATTTT.